The 10 T cell receptor beta chains below all came from one sample that was sequenced in a study of CD8 T cells in ankylosing spondylitis. TCRdb processed the 5' RACE reads anew with MiXCR; each CDR3 protein has one entry. The repertoire holds approximately 35,000 distinct CDR3 sequences, with roughly 11% as singletons. Sequencing was carried out using synovial fluid, either unsorted or a sorted T cell fraction (not recorded which). These receptors were obtained from a male donor with ankylosing spondylitis.

The rearrangement joins TRBV12-3 or TRBV12-4 to TRBJ2-1; TRBD1 or TRBD2 may be the D gene (7 bases each). Deletions cut 4 bases from V and 8 bases from J, with 24 bases between. The CDR3 has 17 residues. DNA for the CDR3: TGTGCCAGCAGTTCTTCCCAGGGGGGAGGGCCTTGGGATGAGCAGTTCTTC. Amino acids: CASSSSQGGGPWDEQFF.

J is TRBJ2-2 and V is TRBV7-3; 8 nucleotides align to TRBD1. Germline V CDR1 and CDR2: SGHTA, FQGTGA. The V and J ends lost 4 bases and 7 bases, in that order; junction bases with no gene match: 5. The CDR3 sequence is 14 residues long. CDR3 DNA: TGTGCCAGCAGCTCGACAGGGGCGAGCGGGGAGCTGTTTTTT. This sequence encodes CASSSTGASGELFF.

This clonotype showed up many times. The rearrangement uses TRBV20-1 and TRBJ2-5; TRBD2 matches at 7 bases. CDR1 and CDR2 (germline): DFQATT, SNEGSKA (reference sequence). The CDR3 runs 14 residues. Trimming took 6 bases from V and 2 from J; bases not matched to a gene: 9. The CDR3 here is CSAIEWREQETQYF. CDR3 nucleotide sequence: TGCAGTGCAATAGAGTGGCGGGAGCAAGAGACCCAGTACTTC.

Ten or more counts support this clonotype. CDR3 DNA: TGTGCCACCAGTCTAGCGGGAGGGCCGGAGATGGAGACCCAGTACTTC. Protein sequence: CATSLAGGPEMETQYF. This chain joins TRBV15 and TRBJ2-5, with 12 positions matching TRBD2. CDR1 is LNHNV and CDR2 is YYDKDF in the germline V gene (reference sequence). The CDR3 totals 16 residues. The V segment lost 6 bases and the J segment 5 bases; nucleotides outside the gene matches: 10.

This clonotype was observed at least ten times. This sequence joins TRBV24-1 and TRBJ2-3; D uncertain. In germline, CDR1 is KGHDR, CDR2 SFDVKD. This CDR3 spans 18 amino acids. The V end lost 0 bases, the J end lost 1 base, and 16 bases lay between the germline ends. CDR3 sequence: CATSDLPPPGSRTDTQYF. CDR3 in DNA: TGTGCCACCAGTGATTTGCCCCCCCCCGGCAGCCGCACAGATACGCAGTATTTT.

The chain joins TRBV9 to TRBJ2-3; D perhaps matches TRBD1 (5 bases). The CDR3 is 11 residues long. V lost 4 bases, J lost 14 bases, and 14 bases lay in between. Per germline, CDR1 SGDLS and CDR2 YYNGEE. The CDR3: CASSSLGLWYF. DNA for the CDR3: TGTGCCAGCAGCTCTCTGGGGCTTTGGTATTTT. The full variable domain, its missing parts supplied by reference TRBV9 and TRBJ2-3, is DSGVTQTPKHLITATGQRVTLRCSPRSGDLSVYWYQQSLDQGLQFLIQYYNGEERAKGNILERFSAQQFPDLHSELNLSSLELGDSALYFCASSSLGLWYFGPGTRLTVL.

This clonotype was counted at least ten times. This chain links TRBV29-1 with TRBJ2-7; possibly TRBD2 for D (5 bases). CDR1 is SQVTM, CDR2 ANQGSEA, per germline. CDR3 size: 14 residues. Trimming took off 4 bases at V and 4 bases at J, with 17 bases between the two ends. CDR3 in DNA: TGCAGCGTTGGTGAAGAGGGCGTCAAATACGAGCAGTACTTC. Protein product: CSVGEEGVKYEQYF.

This chain uses TRBV28 with TRBJ2-7, with a weak D call TRBD1 (6 bases). Looked up from germline, CDR1 is MDHEN and CDR2 is SYDVKM. The CDR3 has 13 residues. Trimming left V 6 bases short and J 2 bases short, with 11 bases between. CDR3 protein: CASRGAGPYEQYF. The CDR3 DNA reads as TGTGCCAGCAGGGGGGCCGGACCCTACGAGCAGTACTTC.

The table lists this clonotype with a few counts. The chain joins TRBV27 to TRBJ2-7; 12 nucleotides line up with TRBD1. CDR1 MNHEY and CDR2 SMNVEV come from the germline V gene (reference sequence). The length of the CDR3 is 15 residues. Unmatched junction bases numbered 5, after V lost 5 bases and J lost 3 bases. In nucleotides, the CDR3 is TGTGCCAGCAGTCTAGGGACAGGGGGCTACTACGAGCAGTACTTC. Translation: CASSLGTGGYYEQYF.

Note on this clonotype: One junction end disagrees with the germline gene, perhaps due to a read error. V is TRBV7-3 and J is TRBJ2-1; D might be TRBD2 (5 bases). Germline-derived CDR1 and CDR2 are SGHTA and FQGTGA. This CDR3 region has 14 residues. CDR3 amino acids: CASSLTGGYNEQLF. CDR3 nucleotides: TGTGCCAGCAGCTTAACGGGCGGGTACAATGAGCAGCTCTTC.